The following is a T cell receptor (beta chain) sequence with its context. Antigen specificity is unknown. The data were taken from a study of T-cell reconstitution after alpha-beta-depleted transplantation in children. Study conclusions and caveats: The study traced high day-60 TCRbeta diversity in some patients to surviving recipient T cells and thymic progenitors.

Unique molecular identifiers were built into the TCRbeta library. TCRdb processed the PCR reads anew with MiXCR; each CDR3 protein has one entry. The sample consists of approximately 350,000 distinct CDR3 sequences, about a sixth of them appearing once. From germline, CDR1 is SGHRS and CDR2 YFSETQ. V lost 4 bases and J lost 0, with 15 bases in between. The CDR3 has 16 amino acids. This sequence was found in a male patient aged 2 to 10 who had a stem cell transplant for acute lymphoblastic leukemia, so the T cells may come from the graft donor. Sequences were derived from PBMCs, mostly from graft donor cells, sampled 360 days after TCRalphabeta/CD19-depleted stem cell transplant. The V call is TRBV5-1, the J call TRBJ2-3, with D uncertain. CDR3 protein: CASSPSRMASTDTQYF. The CDR3 nucleotides read TGCGCCAGCAGCCCCAGTCGTATGGCTAGCACAGATACGCAGTATTTT.